This T cell receptor (beta chain) originates from a study of shared clonotypes between healthy human individuals. Sequenced by immunoSEQ multiplex PCR; TCRdb stores in-frame clones only, minus some. The sample shows hundreds of thousands of clones, around four fifths of them seen only once. Sequencing was carried out using memory CD4+ T cells sorted from blood. Subset: CD45RA-negative fraction. The receptor comes from a man aged 25-40 years in good health.

The CDR3 is CASSEGLAGALETQYF. In DNA, the CDR3 is TGCGCCAGCAGCGAAGGACTAGCGGGAGCGTTGGAGACCCAGTACTTC. The V call is TRBV5-1, the J call TRBJ2-5, with 13 bases aligning to TRBD2. Germline V lookup: CDR1 SGHRS, CDR2 YFSETQ. The CDR3 is made up of 16 amino acids. V lost 4 bases to trimming and J lost 5 bases; unmatched junction nucleotides: 8.